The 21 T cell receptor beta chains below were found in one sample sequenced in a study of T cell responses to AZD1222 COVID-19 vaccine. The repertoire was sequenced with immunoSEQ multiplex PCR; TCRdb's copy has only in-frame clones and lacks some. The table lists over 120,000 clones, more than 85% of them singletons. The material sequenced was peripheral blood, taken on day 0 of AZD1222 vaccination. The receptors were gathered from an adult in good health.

CDR3: CSVPRGPRTDGYTF. DNA for the CDR3: TGCAGCGTTCCCAGGGGGCCTCGGACGGACGGCTACACCTTC. This rearrangement joins TRBV29-1 to TRBJ1-2; TRBD1 aligns across 8 bases. After removal of 5 bases from V and 8 bases from J, the junction contained 13 bases not matched to a gene. This CDR3 is 14 amino acids long. The germline CDR1 and CDR2 sequences are SQVTM and ANQGSEA.

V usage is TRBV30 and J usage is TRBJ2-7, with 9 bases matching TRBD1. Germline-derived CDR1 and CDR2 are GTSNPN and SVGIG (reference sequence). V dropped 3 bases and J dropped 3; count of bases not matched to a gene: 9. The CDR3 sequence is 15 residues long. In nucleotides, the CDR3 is TGTGCCTGGAGCGACGGACAGGGGTATGGCTACGAGCAGTACTTC. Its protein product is CAWSDGQGYGYEQYF.

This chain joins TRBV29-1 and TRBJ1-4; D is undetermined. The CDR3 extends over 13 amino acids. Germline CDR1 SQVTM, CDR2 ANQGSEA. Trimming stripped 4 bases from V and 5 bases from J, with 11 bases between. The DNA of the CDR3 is TGCAGCGTTGGTGGCAGGAGAAATGAAAAACTGTTTTTT. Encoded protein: CSVGGRRNEKLFF.

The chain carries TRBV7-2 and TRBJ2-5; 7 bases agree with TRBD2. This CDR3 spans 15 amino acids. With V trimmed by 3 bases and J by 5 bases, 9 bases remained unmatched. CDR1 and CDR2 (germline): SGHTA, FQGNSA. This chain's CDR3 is CASSFNGRPEETQYF. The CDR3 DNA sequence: TGTGCCAGCAGCTTTAACGGGAGGCCGGAGGAGACCCAGTACTTC.

The CDR3 spells CASRKKGTVTGELFF. As DNA, the CDR3 is TGTGCCAGCAGGAAAAAGGGCACAGTCACCGGGGAGCTGTTTTTT. The chain is built from TRBV7-9 and TRBJ2-2; no firm D call. Germline V gene data show CDR1 as SEHNR and CDR2 as FQNEAQ (reference sequence). Trimming cost V 6 bases and J 4 bases, with 15 bases left between them. The CDR3 extends over 15 amino acids.

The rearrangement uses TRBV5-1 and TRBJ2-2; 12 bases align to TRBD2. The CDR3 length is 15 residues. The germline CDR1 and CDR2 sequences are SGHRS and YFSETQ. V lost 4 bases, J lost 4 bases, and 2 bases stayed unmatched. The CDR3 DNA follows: TGCGCCAGCAGCCCGGGACTAGCGGGCACCGGGGAGCTGTTTTTT. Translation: CASSPGLAGTGELFF. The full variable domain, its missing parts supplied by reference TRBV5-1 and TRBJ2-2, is KAGVTQTPRYLIKTRGQQVTLSCSPISGHRSVSWYQQTPGQGLQFLFEYFSETQRNKGNFPGRFSGRQFSNSRSEMNVSTLELGDSALYLCASSPGLAGTGELFFGEGSRLTVL.

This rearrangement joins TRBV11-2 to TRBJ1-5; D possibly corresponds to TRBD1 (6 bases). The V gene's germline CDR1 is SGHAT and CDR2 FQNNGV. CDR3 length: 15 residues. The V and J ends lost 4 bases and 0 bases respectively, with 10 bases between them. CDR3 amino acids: CASSSGTLSNQPQHF. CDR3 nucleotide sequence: TGTGCCAGCAGCTCCGGGACACTTAGCAATCAGCCCCAGCATTTT. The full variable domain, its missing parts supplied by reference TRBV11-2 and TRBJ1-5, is EAGVAQSPRYKIIEKRQSVAFWCNPISGHATLYWYQQILGQGPKLLIQFQNNGVVDDSQLPKDRFSAERLKGVDSTLKIQPAKLEDSAVYLCASSSGTLSNQPQHFGDGTRLSIL.

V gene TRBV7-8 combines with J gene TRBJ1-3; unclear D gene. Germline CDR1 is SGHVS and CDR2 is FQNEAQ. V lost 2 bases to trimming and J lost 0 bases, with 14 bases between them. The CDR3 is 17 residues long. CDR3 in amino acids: CASSLRASAVSGNTIYF. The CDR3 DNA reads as TGTGCCAGCAGCTTACGTGCGTCGGCAGTCTCTGGAAACACCATATATTTT.

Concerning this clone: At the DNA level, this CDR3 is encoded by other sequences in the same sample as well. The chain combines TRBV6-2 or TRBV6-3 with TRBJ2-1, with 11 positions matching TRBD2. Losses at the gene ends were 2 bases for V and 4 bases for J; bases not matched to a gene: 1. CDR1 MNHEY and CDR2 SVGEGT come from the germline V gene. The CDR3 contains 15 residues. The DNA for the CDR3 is TGTGCCAGCAGTTACGGGACTAGCGGTTACAATGAGCAGTTCTTC. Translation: CASSYGTSGYNEQFF.

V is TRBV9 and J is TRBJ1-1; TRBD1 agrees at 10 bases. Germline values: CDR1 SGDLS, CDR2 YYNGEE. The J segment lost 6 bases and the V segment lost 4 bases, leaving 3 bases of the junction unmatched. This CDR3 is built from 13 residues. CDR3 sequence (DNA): TGTGCCAGCAGCTACGGGACAGGGGCTGAAGCTTTCTTT. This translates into CASSYGTGAEAFF.

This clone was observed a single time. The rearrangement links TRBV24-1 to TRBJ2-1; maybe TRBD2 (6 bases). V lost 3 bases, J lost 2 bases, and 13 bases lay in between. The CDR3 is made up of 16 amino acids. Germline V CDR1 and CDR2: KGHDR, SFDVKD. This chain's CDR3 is CATSDAKPGAYNEQFF. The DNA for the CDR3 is TGTGCCACCAGTGATGCGAAACCGGGAGCCTACAATGAGCAGTTCTTC.

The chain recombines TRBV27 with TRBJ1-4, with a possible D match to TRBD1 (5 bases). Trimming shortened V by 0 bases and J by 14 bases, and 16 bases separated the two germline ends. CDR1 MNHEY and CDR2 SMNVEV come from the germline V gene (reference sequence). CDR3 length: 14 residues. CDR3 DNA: TGTGCCAGCAGTTTATCCCGACGAGGGACCTACCTGTTTTTT. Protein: CASSLSRRGTYLFF.

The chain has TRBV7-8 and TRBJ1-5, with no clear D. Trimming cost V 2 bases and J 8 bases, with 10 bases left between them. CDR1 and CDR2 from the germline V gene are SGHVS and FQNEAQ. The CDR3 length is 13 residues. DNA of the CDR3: TGTGCCAGCAGCTTAAGAGAGAGGGAGCCCCAGCATTTT. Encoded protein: CASSLREREPQHF.

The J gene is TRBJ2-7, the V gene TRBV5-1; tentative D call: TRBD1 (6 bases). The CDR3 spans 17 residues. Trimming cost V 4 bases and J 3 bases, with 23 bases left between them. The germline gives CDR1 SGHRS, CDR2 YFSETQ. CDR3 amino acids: CASSPTLSGGWDYEQYF. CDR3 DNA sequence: TGCGCCAGCAGCCCCACTCTATCTGGGGGCTGGGACTACGAGCAGTACTTC.

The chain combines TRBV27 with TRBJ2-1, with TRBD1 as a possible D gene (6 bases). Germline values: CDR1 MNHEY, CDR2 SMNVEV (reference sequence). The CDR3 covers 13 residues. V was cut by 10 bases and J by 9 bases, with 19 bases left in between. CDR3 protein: CATASGVTGEQFF. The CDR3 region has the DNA TGTGCCACAGCCTCAGGGGTTACCGGTGAGCAGTTCTTC.

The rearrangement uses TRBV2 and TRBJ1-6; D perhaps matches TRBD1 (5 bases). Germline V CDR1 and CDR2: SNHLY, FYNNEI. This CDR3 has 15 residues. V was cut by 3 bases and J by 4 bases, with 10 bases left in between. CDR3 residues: CASSEQGGYNSPLHF. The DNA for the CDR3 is TGTGCCAGCAGTGAGCAGGGTGGTTATAATTCACCCCTCCACTTT.

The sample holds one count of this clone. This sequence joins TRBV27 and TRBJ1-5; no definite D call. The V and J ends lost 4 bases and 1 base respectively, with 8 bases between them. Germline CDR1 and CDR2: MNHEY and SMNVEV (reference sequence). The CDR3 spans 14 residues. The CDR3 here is CASSWRESNQPQHF. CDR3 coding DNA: TGTGCCAGCAGTTGGCGGGAGAGCAATCAGCCCCAGCATTTT.

CDR3 in amino acids: CASSPKTGSSYEQYF. The CDR3 DNA reads TGTGCCAGCTCTCCTAAGACAGGAAGCTCCTACGAGCAGTACTTC. The V gene is TRBV18, the J gene TRBJ2-7, with D possibly matching TRBD1 (6 bases). This CDR3 comprises 15 residues. V was cut by 6 bases and J by 0 bases, with 15 bases left in between. CDR1 and CDR2 from the germline V gene are KGHSH and LQKENI. Full variable domain (remainder filled in from reference TRBV18 and TRBJ2-7): NAGVMQNPRHLVRRRGQEARLRCSPMKGHSHVYWYRQLPEEGLKFMVYLQKENIIDESGMPKERFSAEFPKEGPSILRIQQVVRGDSAAYFCASSPKTGSSYEQYFGPGTRLTVT.

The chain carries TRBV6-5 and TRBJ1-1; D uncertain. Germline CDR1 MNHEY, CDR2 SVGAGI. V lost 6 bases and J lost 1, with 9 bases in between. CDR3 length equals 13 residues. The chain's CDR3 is CASRPAGNTEAFF. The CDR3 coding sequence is TGTGCCAGCAGGCCGGCGGGGAACACTGAAGCTTTCTTT.

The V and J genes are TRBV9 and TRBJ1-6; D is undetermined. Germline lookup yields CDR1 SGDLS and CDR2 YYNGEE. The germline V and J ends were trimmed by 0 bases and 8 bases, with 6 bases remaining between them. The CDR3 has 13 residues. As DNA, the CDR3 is TGTGCCAGCAGCGTAGCCCCTTATTCACCCCTCCACTTT. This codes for CASSVAPYSPLHF.

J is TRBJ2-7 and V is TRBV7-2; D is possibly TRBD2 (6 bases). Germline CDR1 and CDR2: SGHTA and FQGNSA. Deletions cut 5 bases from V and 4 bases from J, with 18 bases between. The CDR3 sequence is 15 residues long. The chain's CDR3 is CASSIVGLPQYEQYF. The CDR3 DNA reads TGTGCCAGCAGCATAGTGGGACTCCCTCAATACGAGCAGTACTTC.